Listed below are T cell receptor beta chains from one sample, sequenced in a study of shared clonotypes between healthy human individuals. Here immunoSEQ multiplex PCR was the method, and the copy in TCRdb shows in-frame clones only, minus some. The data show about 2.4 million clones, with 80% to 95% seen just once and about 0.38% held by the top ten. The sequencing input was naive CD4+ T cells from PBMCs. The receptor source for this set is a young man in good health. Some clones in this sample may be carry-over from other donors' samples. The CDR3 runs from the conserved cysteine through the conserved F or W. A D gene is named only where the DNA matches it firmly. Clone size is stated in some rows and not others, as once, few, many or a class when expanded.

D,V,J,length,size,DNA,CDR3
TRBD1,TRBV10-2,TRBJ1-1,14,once,TGCGCCAGTATGGACAGGGGCACGAACACTGAAGCTTTCTTT,CASMDRGTNTEAFF
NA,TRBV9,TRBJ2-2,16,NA,TGTGCCAGCAGCGTTGGGACCGGGGCTTGGACCGGGGAGCTGTTTTTT,CASSVGTGAWTGELFF
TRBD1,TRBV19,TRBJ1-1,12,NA,TGTGCCAGTAGGAGACAGGGGACTGAAGCTTTCTTT,CASRRQGTEAFF
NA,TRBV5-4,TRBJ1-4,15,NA,TGTGCCAGCAGTTCAGACAGCGCAACTAATGAAAAACTGTTTTTT,CASSSDSATNEKLFF
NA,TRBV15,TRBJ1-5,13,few,TGTGCCACCTCAAGTCTTCGGGACCCGGGCCAGCATTTT,CATSSLRDPGQHF
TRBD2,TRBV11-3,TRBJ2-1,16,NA,TGTGCCAGCAGCTCATCCATAGCGGGGGGCTACAATGAGCAGTTCTTC,CASSSSIAGGYNEQFF
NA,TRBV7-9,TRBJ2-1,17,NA,TGTGCCAGCAGCCGAGCCGGGGCCGCTAGCTCCTACAATGAGCAGTTCTTC,CASSRAGAASSYNEQFF
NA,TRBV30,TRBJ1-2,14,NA,TGTGCCTGGAGTGTACAAGCGCCGGGCTATGGCTACACCTTC,CAWSVQAPGYGYTF
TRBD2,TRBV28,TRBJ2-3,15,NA,TGTGCCAGCAGGCCCCGGGGGGGGCGCACAGATACGCAGTATTTT,CASRPRGGRTDTQYF
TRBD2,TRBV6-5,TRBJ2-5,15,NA,TGTGCCAGCAGTTACGGCGCGGGAGTCTGGGAGACCCAGTACTTC,CASSYGAGVWETQYF
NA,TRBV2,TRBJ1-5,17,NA,TGTGCCAGCAGTGAGGTTCGGGCGTTCCCGATGGTTCAGCCCCAGCATTTT,CASSEVRAFPMVQPQHF
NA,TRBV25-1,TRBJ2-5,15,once,TGTGCCAGCAGTGAAATACGGGGCAGGGGAGAGACCCAGTACTTC,CASSEIRGRGETQYF
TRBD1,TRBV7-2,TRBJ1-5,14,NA,TGTGCCAGCAGCATAGACAGGGGCAATCAGCCCCAGCATTTT,CASSIDRGNQPQHF
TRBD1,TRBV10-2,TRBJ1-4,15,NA,TGCGCCAGCAGATGGACAGGGGCAGCTAATGAAAAACTGTTTTTT,CASRWTGAANEKLFF
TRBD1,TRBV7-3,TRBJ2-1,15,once,TGTGCCAGCAGCTTACTGGGACAGGAAAACAATGAGCAGTTCTTC,CASSLLGQENNEQFF
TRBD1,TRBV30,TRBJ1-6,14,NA,TGTGCCTGGGCTAGGACAGGTTGTAATTCACCCCTCCACTTT,CAWARTGCNSPLHF
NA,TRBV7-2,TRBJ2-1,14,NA,TGTGCCAGCAGCTTAGGGCCCAGTTTCAATGAGCAGTTCTTC,CASSLGPSFNEQFF
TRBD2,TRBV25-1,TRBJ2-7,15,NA,TGTGCCAGCAAACGGGGGGGTAGTGGGACCTACGAGCAGTACTTC,CASKRGGSGTYEQYF
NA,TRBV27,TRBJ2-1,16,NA,TGTGCCAGCAGTTTAAACCGGGGGACCCATTACAATGAGCAGTTCTTC,CASSLNRGTHYNEQFF
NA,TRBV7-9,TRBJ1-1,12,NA,TGTGCCAGCAGCTTACAGGGTCCTCAAGCTTTCTTT,CASSLQGPQAFF
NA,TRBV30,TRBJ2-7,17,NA,TGTGCCTGGAGTCCCCGGGACCGCGTCCGCTCCCCCCTCGAGCAGTACTTC,CAWSPRDRVRSPLEQYF
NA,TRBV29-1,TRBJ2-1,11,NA,TGCAGCGCTGCCCCTTACAATGAGCAGTTCTTC,CSAAPYNEQFF
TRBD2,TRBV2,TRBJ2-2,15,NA,TGTGCCAGCAGAGGAACTAGCGGGAGCCCCGGGGAGCTGTTTTTT,CASRGTSGSPGELFF
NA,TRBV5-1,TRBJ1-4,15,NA,TGCGCCAGCAGCCAGGGAGGCCTGGCTAATGAAAAACTGTTTTTT,CASSQGGLANEKLFF
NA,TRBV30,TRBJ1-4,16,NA,TGTGCCTGGAGGGTTCGGGACCCGCCCCGGAATGAAAAACTGTTTTTT,CAWRVRDPPRNEKLFF
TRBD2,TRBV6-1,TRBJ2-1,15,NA,TGTGCCAGCAGGGCTCGACTAGCGGGAGACAATGAGCAGTTCTTC,CASRARLAGDNEQFF
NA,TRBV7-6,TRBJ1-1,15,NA,TGTGCCAGCAGCTTAGCGGGACCCCTGGGGACTGAAGCTTTCTTT,CASSLAGPLGTEAFF
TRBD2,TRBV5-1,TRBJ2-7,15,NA,TGCGCCAGCAGCAGCGGGACTAGCGGAACCTACGAGCAGTACTTC,CASSSGTSGTYEQYF
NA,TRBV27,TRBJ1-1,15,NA,TGTGCCAGCAGGATTTTCAGGGGATCGAGGACTGAAGCTTTCTTT,CASRIFRGSRTEAFF
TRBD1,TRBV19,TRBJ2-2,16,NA,TGTGCCAGTAGCTATACAGGGGGCGCAGGGACCGGGGAGCTGTTTTTT,CASSYTGGAGTGELFF
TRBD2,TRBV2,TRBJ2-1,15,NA,TGTGCCAGCAGTGAAGCAAGAACTAGCGTCCATGAGCAGTTCTTC,CASSEARTSVHEQFF
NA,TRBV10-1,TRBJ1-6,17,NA,TGCGCCAGTCTGGGAAAACCCGACCGAAATTATAATTCACCCCTCCACTTT,CASLGKPDRNYNSPLHF
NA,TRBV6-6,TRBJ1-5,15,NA,TGTGCCAGCCTCCTGACGGAGGGGAGCAATCAGCCCCAGCATTTT,CASLLTEGSNQPQHF
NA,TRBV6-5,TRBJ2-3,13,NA,TGTGCCAGCAGTCAGGGGACCTCAGATACGCAGTATTTT,CASSQGTSDTQYF
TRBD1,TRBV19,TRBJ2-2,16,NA,TGTGCCAGTAGTGCCGGACAGGGAAGGGGAACCGGGGAGCTGTTTTTT,CASSAGQGRGTGELFF
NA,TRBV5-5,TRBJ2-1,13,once,TGTGCCAGCAGCCGCCCTACAGGCGATGAGCAGTTCTTC,CASSRPTGDEQFF
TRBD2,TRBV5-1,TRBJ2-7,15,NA,TGCGCCAGCAGATCTGGACTAGCGACTTCCTACGAGCAGTACTTC,CASRSGLATSYEQYF
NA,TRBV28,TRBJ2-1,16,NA,TGTGCCAGCAGTCCGCTTGGAGCGGACTCCTACAATGAGCAGTTCTTC,CASSPLGADSYNEQFF
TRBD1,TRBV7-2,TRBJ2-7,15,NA,TGTGCCAGCAGCACATCCGGGACAGTATCCTACGAGCAGTACTTC,CASSTSGTVSYEQYF
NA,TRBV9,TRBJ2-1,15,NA,TGTGCCAGCAGCGTTACGACTAGCTCCTACAATGAGCAGTTCTTC,CASSVTTSSYNEQFF
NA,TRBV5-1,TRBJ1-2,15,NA,TGCGCCAGCAGCTTGACCGGGTCGACTAACTATGGCTACACCTTC,CASSLTGSTNYGYTF